The 21 T cell receptor beta chains below all came from one sample that was sequenced in a study of OX40 agonist ivuxolimab in advanced cancers. Clones were sequenced by immunoSEQ multiplex PCR, and TCRdb holds only the in-frame ones, with some missing. Among some 59,000 clones listed, 90% were seen once. This specimen consisted of CD4+ or CD8+ T cells sorted from blood, obtained in a trial of the OX40 agonist ivuxolimab. The receptor set was obtained from an adult with an advanced solid tumor such as melanoma, head and neck, liver or kidney cancer.

The chain combines TRBV11-2 with TRBJ2-5, with a possible D match to TRBD2 (7 bases). The CDR3 contains 15 residues. Germline CDR1 reads SGHAT; CDR2 reads FQNNGV. Trimming stripped 5 bases from V and 4 bases from J, with 17 bases between. As DNA, the CDR3 is TGTGCCAGCAGCCCGAGGGGGGGGCCCCCAGAGACCCAGTACTTC. This sequence encodes CASSPRGGPPETQYF.

This clone was found once. The gene calls are TRBV5-4 and TRBJ2-1; 8 nucleotides align to TRBD2. The V gene's germline CDR1 is SGHNT and CDR2 YYREEE (reference sequence). The V and J ends lost 0 bases and 15 bases, in that order; junction bases with no gene match: 8. This CDR3 spans 13 amino acids. CDR3 sequence: CASSLEGGTRLFF. The CDR3 DNA reads TGTGCCAGCAGCTTGGAGGGGGGGACTAGACTGTTCTTC. The entire variable domain, with the rest obtained from reference TRBV5-4 and TRBJ2-1, is as follows: ETGVTQSPTHLIKTRGQQVTLRCSSQSGHNTVSWYQQALGQGPQFIFQYYREEENGRGNFPPRFSGLQFPNYSSELNVNALELDDSALYLCASSLEGGTRLFFGPGTRLTVL.

The chain has TRBV2 and TRBJ2-7, with D tentatively TRBD1 (6 bases). This CDR3 has 13 residues. Germline-derived CDR1 and CDR2 are SNHLY and FYNNEI. V was pared by 7 bases and J by 5 bases, with 15 bases between. The DNA of the CDR3 is TGTGCCAGCACCCCCCTCAGGGGAAACGAGCAGTACTTC. Residues: CASTPLRGNEQYF.

The chain joins TRBV6-5 to TRBJ2-1; 7 bases line up with TRBD2. Germline CDR1 MNHEY, CDR2 SVGAGI. V shed 2 bases and J 2 bases; nucleotides not matched to a gene: 3. The CDR3 totals 15 residues. CDR3 nucleotides: TGTGCCAGCAGTTACAGCGGGACCACCTACAATGAGCAGTTCTTC. Its protein is CASSYSGTTYNEQFF.

The chain recombines TRBV6-6 with TRBJ1-1, with a tentative D call TRBD1 (6 bases). CDR3 length: 14 amino acids. Germline CDR1 MNHNY, CDR2 SVGAGI (reference sequence). V lost 0 bases and J 1 base, leaving 6 bases between the germline ends. The CDR3 sequence: CASSYSDRNTEAFF. The CDR3 nucleotides read TGTGCCAGCAGTTACTCGGACAGGAACACTGAAGCTTTCTTT.

V gene TRBV25-1 combines with J gene TRBJ2-3; the D is unclear. CDR3 length: 14 amino acids. CDR1 and CDR2 (germline): MGHDK, SYGVNS. Trimming cost V 1 base and J 0 bases, with 5 bases left between them. This CDR3 reads CASSESLSTDTQYF. The CDR3 bases are TGTGCCAGCAGTGAATCCTTGAGCACAGATACGCAGTATTTT.

The chain uses TRBV18 and TRBJ1-1; D remains unclear. V lost 2 bases, J lost 1 base, and 11 bases lay in between. The CDR3 extends over 15 amino acids. CDR1 and CDR2 (germline): KGHSH, LQKENI. The DNA of the CDR3 is TGTGCCAGCTCACCAAACGGCCAGGAGAACACTGAAGCTTTCTTT. As protein: CASSPNGQENTEAFF. The entire variable domain, with the rest obtained from reference TRBV18 and TRBJ1-1, is as follows: NAGVMQNPRHLVRRRGQEARLRCSPMKGHSHVYWYRQLPEEGLKFMVYLQKENIIDESGMPKERFSAEFPKEGPSILRIQQVVRGDSAAYFCASSPNGQENTEAFFGQGTRLTVV.

The V call is TRBV6-5, the J call TRBJ1-2, with D tentatively TRBD1 (5 bases). Trimming shortened V by 5 bases and J by 1 base, and 8 bases separated the two germline ends. The CDR3 is 13 amino acids. Germline values: CDR1 MNHEY, CDR2 SVGAGI. The CDR3 DNA reads TGTGCCAGCAGTCTGGACATTAACTATGGCTACACCTTC. Protein sequence: CASSLDINYGYTF.

This chain uses TRBV4-3 with TRBJ2-7, with a weak D call TRBD1 (7 bases). Germline CDR1 reads LGHNA; CDR2 reads YSLEER. The CDR3 length is 16 residues. Trimming left V 1 base short and J 2 bases short, with 15 bases between. The CDR3 DNA reads as TGCGCCAGCAGCCAAGGGTTGAGCAGGGGGGCCTACGAGCAGTACTTC. Translation: CASSQGLSRGAYEQYF.

The genes are TRBV6-5 and TRBJ2-5; the match to TRBD1 covers 11 bases. CDR3 length: 13 amino acids. V dropped 10 bases and J dropped 7; count of bases not matched to a gene: 8. CDR1 is MNHEY and CDR2 is SVGAGI in the germline V gene. The CDR3 reads CATAGQGVVTQYF. As DNA, the CDR3 is TGTGCCACCGCGGGACAGGGGGTAGTGACCCAGTACTTC.

This clone was counted between two and nine times. The V call is TRBV28, the J call TRBJ1-2; the D is unclear. V was cut by 3 bases and J by 4 bases, with 9 bases left in between. The germline gives CDR1 MDHEN, CDR2 SYDVKM. The CDR3 length is 13 residues. DNA of the CDR3: TGTGCCAGCAGTTTCGGAACGTTCTATGGCTACACCTTC. This sequence encodes CASSFGTFYGYTF.

V and J are TRBV19 and TRBJ2-5, with a tentative D call TRBD2 (6 bases). CDR3 length: 14 residues. Germline V gene lookup returns CDR1 LNHDA and CDR2 SQIVND (reference sequence). Trimming shortened V by 3 bases and J by 5 bases, and 13 bases separated the two germline ends. CDR3 loop: CASSMEGAGETQYF. For the CDR3, the DNA is TGTGCCAGTAGTATGGAAGGGGCGGGGGAGACCCAGTACTTC.

The J gene is TRBJ2-1, the V gene TRBV29-1; 10 bases line up with TRBD1. V trimming: 6 bases; J trimming: 6 bases; junction bases outside the gene matches: 5. The CDR3 sequence is 13 residues long. Germline V lookup: CDR1 SQVTM, CDR2 ANQGSEA. As DNA, the CDR3 is TGCAGCGTGGGGACAGGGGTCGGCAATGAGCAGTTCTTC. It specifies CSVGTGVGNEQFF.

The chain has TRBV5-4 and TRBJ2-2; D may be TRBD1 (5 bases). This CDR3 has 15 amino acids. V lost 4 bases and J 4 bases, leaving 14 bases between the germline ends. Germline lookup yields CDR1 SGHNT and CDR2 YYREEE (reference sequence). CDR3 bases: TGTGCCAGCAGCCCGGACATGTTGGGCACCGGGGAGCTGTTTTTT. Residues: CASSPDMLGTGELFF.

The rearrangement joins TRBV27 to TRBJ1-4; maybe TRBD1 (5 bases). CDR1 and CDR2 (germline): MNHEY, SMNVEV (reference sequence). There are 15 residues in the CDR3. V lost 5 bases and J lost 2, with 12 bases in between. As DNA, the CDR3 is TGTGCCAGCAGTCCCCAGGGTACGACTAATGAAAAACTGTTTTTT. Translation gives CASSPQGTTNEKLFF.

This chain connects TRBV5-1 to TRBJ2-1; D unresolved. The V gene's germline CDR1 is SGHRS and CDR2 YFSETQ. The CDR3 sequence is 13 residues long. Trimming shortened V by 0 bases and J by 10 bases, and 11 bases separated the two germline ends. For the CDR3, the DNA is TGCGCCAGCAGCTTGGGCACCTTGGGGGAGCAGTTCTTC. Residues: CASSLGTLGEQFF.

This chain joins TRBV18 and TRBJ1-3, with D possibly being TRBD1 (5 bases). CDR1 is KGHSH, CDR2 LQKENI, per germline. The V end was cut by 2 bases, the J end by 3 bases, with 14 bases between. The CDR3 sequence is 16 residues long. The CDR3 DNA follows: TGTGCCAGCTCACCAGGCGGGGCCCGAAGTGGAAACACCATATATTTT. Translation gives CASSPGGARSGNTIYF.

This clone occurred once. The rearrangement joins TRBV21-1 to TRBJ2-1; TRBD2, the D gene given by the table, was not confirmed from the DNA. TRBV21-1 is flagged as a pseudogene. CDR3 length: 21 residues. The CDR3 spells CASNTKGGLAGFGSSYNEQFF. DNA for the CDR3: TGTGCCAGCAACACTAAGGGGGGACTAGCGGGATTTGGAAGCTCCTACAATGAGCAGTTCTTC.

The rearrangement uses TRBV5-8 and TRBJ1-2, with unresolved D. The germline V gene has CDR1 SGHTS and CDR2 YDEGEE. The CDR3 loop spans 13 amino acids. The V end was cut by 5 bases, the J end by 2 bases, with 10 bases between. In DNA form, the CDR3 reads TGTGCCAGCAGTCCCGGGCCGAACTATGGCTACACCTTC. Residues: CASSPGPNYGYTF.

As for this clone: The germline gene is not matched at one end of the junction; a read error may be the cause. The rearrangement uses TRBV2 and TRBJ1-1; the D is unclear. This CDR3 contains 14 residues. CDR1 and CDR2 from the germline V gene are SNHLY and FYNNEI. The CDR3 DNA reads TGTGCCCAGTCGGGCACCCGGATGAATACTGAAGCTTTCTTT. Protein product: CAQSGTRMNTEAFF. The full variable domain, completed using reference TRBV2 and TRBJ1-1, is EPEVTQTPSHQVTQMGQEVILRCVPISNHLYFYWYRQILGQKVEFLVSFYNNEISEKSEIFDDQFSVERPDGSNFTLKIRSTKLEDSAMYFCAQSGTRMNTEAFFGQGTRLTVV.

The J gene is TRBJ2-3, the V gene TRBV2; D is ambiguous. Germline lookup yields CDR1 SNHLY and CDR2 FYNNEI. V lost 9 bases and J lost 6, with 16 bases in between. The CDR3 consists of 13 residues. The CDR3 protein is CASTPLVKDTQYF. The CDR3 DNA sequence: TGTGCCAGTACGCCTCTGGTGAAGGATACGCAGTATTTT.